The next 26 T cell receptor beta chains were all read from a single sample in a study of blood T cell repertoires in COVID-19. Data came from immunoSEQ multiplex PCR; TCRdb stores just in-frame clones and leaves some out. The sample has around 300,000 clones, around 91% seen once. The material sequenced was PBMCs or T cells enriched from blood (not recorded which). These receptors all stem from a woman aged 18-29 years with acute COVID-19.

The rearrangement uses TRBV28 and TRBJ2-2; D might be TRBD1 (6 bases). Trimming pared 3 bases from V and 7 bases from J, leaving 15 bases between. CDR3 length: 15 amino acids. Germline V gene sequence: CDR1 MDHEN, CDR2 SYDVKM. CDR3 in DNA: TGTGCCAGCAGTTTCCTACAGGGAAGGCACGGGGAGCTGTTTTTT. The encoded protein is CASSFLQGRHGELFF.

The rearrangement links TRBV28 to TRBJ1-5; the match to TRBD1 covers 9 bases. V was clipped by 6 bases and J by 5 bases; unmatched bases: 11. Germline V gene data show CDR1 as MDHEN and CDR2 as SYDVKM. CDR3 length: 16 residues. The CDR3 spells CASSSTGGVGDQPQHF. CDR3 DNA: TGTGCCAGCAGCTCGACAGGGGGGGTTGGGGATCAGCCCCAGCATTTT. Drawing the rest from reference TRBV28 and TRBJ1-5, the complete variable domain is DVKVTQSSRYLVKRTGEKVFLECVQDMDHENMFWYRQDPGLGLRLIYFSYDVKMKEKGDIPEGYSVSREKKERFSLILESASTNQTSMYLCASSSTGGVGDQPQHFGDGTRLSIL.

This chain connects TRBV3-1 (or the pseudogene TRBV3-2) to TRBJ2-7; D may be TRBD1 (6 bases). From germline, CDR1 is LGHDT and CDR2 YNNKEL (reference sequence). V lost 8 bases, J lost 2 bases, and 13 bases lay in between. The CDR3 sequence is 13 residues long. CDR3 DNA sequence: TGTGCCAGCTCCCCCGGGGACACCTACGAGCAGTACTTC. Translated, it gives CASSPGDTYEQYF.

The chain carries TRBV7-2 and TRBJ2-1; 7 nucleotides line up with TRBD2. Germline assignment: CDR1 SGHTA and CDR2 FQGNSA. J gave up 8 bases and V 5 bases, and 9 bases lay outside the gene matches. This CDR3 comprises 14 residues. The chain's CDR3 is CASSARLALHEQFF. CDR3 coding DNA: TGTGCCAGCAGCGCTCGACTAGCTTTGCATGAGCAGTTCTTC.

This chain connects TRBV5-1 to TRBJ2-1; TRBD2 matches 13 bases. This CDR3 spans 17 amino acids. V lost 3 bases, J lost 8 bases, and 11 bases stayed unmatched. Germline V CDR1 and CDR2: SGHRS, YFSETQ. The CDR3 here is CASSSRTSGRRSDEQFF. In nucleotides, the CDR3 is TGCGCCAGCAGCTCCCGGACTAGCGGGAGAAGAAGCGATGAGCAGTTCTTC.

This rearrangement joins TRBV27 to TRBJ1-1, with TRBD1 matching over 8 bases. V gave up 5 bases and J gave up 1 base; unmatched junction bases: 3. The CDR3 covers 14 residues. CDR1 is MNHEY and CDR2 is SMNVEV in the germline V gene (reference sequence). CDR3: CASSLQGGNTEAFF. The CDR3 DNA is TGTGCCAGCAGTCTACAGGGGGGGAACACTGAAGCTTTCTTT.

The chain uses TRBV7-8 and TRBJ2-7, with TRBD2 matching over 10 bases. V was pared by 5 bases and J by 6 bases, with 7 bases of the junction left unmatched. Germline values: CDR1 SGHVS, CDR2 FQNEAQ. CDR3 length equals 14 residues. In nucleotides, the CDR3 is TGTGCCAGCAGCCCATTGGGACTAGCGAGCGAGCAGTACTTC. It translates to CASSPLGLASEQYF.

The chain has TRBV12-3 or TRBV12-4 and TRBJ2-7; 8 nucleotides match TRBD1. V lost 6 bases and J lost 6; bases outside the gene matches: 4. The CDR3 sequence is 12 residues long. CDR3 sequence: CASSWTGTEQYF. CDR3 coding DNA: TGTGCCAGCAGCTGGACAGGGACCGAGCAGTACTTC.

This chain connects TRBV24-1 to TRBJ2-3; 7 bases map to TRBD1. V lost 3 bases to trimming and J lost 1 base; unmatched junction nucleotides: 12. From germline, CDR1 is KGHDR and CDR2 SFDVKD. The CDR3 has 18 residues. The CDR3 region is CATSDPQHDRVGTDTQYF. The DNA for the CDR3 is TGTGCCACCAGTGATCCTCAACACGACAGGGTCGGCACAGATACGCAGTATTTT.

This clone was seen just once. The genes are TRBV2 and TRBJ1-5, with D perhaps matching TRBD1 (6 bases). The CDR3 runs to 16 residues. In germline, CDR1 is SNHLY, CDR2 FYNNEI. The V end lost 0 bases, the J end lost 3 bases, and 12 bases lay between the germline ends. CDR3 amino acids: CASSEARGAPNQPQHF. The CDR3 coding sequence is TGTGCCAGCAGTGAAGCGCGGGGGGCCCCCAATCAGCCCCAGCATTTT.

The chain employs TRBV28 and TRBJ1-1, with D perhaps matching TRBD1 (6 bases). The CDR3 covers 14 residues. CDR1 and CDR2 from the germline V gene are MDHEN and SYDVKM. The V end was cut by 8 bases, the J end by 2 bases, with 15 bases between. DNA of the CDR3: TGTGCCAGCCGCCCACAGGGACATAACACTGAAGCTTTCTTT. Protein product: CASRPQGHNTEAFF.

The chain uses TRBV5-1 and TRBJ2-7; D uncertain. V dropped 4 bases and J dropped 6 bases, with 17 bases sitting between them. Germline loops: CDR1 SGHRS, CDR2 YFSETQ. The CDR3 extends over 14 amino acids. CDR3 in DNA: TGCGCCAGCAGCCCCATCCCCGGTTATGGCGAGCAGTACTTC. It is translated as CASSPIPGYGEQYF.

A remark on this clone: This same CDR3 is encoded by further DNA sequences in the sample. This sequence joins TRBV27 and TRBJ1-1; D may be TRBD1 (5 bases). The germline V and J ends were trimmed by 5 bases and 1 base, with 8 bases remaining between them. This CDR3 is 13 amino acids long. CDR1 and CDR2 from the germline V gene are MNHEY and SMNVEV (reference sequence). This CDR3 reads CASSLTGNTEAFF. CDR3 in DNA: TGTGCCAGCAGTCTTACAGGGAACACTGAAGCTTTCTTT.

This CDR3 is CASQNLTGYGYTF. For the CDR3, the DNA is TGTGCCAGCCAAAACCTGACGGGCTATGGCTACACCTTC. This sequence joins TRBV27 and TRBJ1-2; D is unclear. The CDR3 loop spans 13 amino acids. CDR1 is MNHEY, CDR2 SMNVEV, per germline (reference sequence). V lost 8 bases, J lost 4 bases, and 14 bases lay in between.

This chain links TRBV28 with TRBJ2-1; 10 nucleotides align to TRBD2. Germline V gene sequence: CDR1 MDHEN, CDR2 SYDVKM. The CDR3 is 16 residues long. With 8 bases clipped from V and 8 bases from J, the junction kept 15 bases outside the gene matches. DNA for the CDR3: TGTGCCAGCGGACAACCCAGGCTAGCGGGAGAGGATGAGCAGTTCTTC. Protein: CASGQPRLAGEDEQFF.

This clone was seen only once. The V and J genes are TRBV3-1 (or the pseudogene TRBV3-2) and TRBJ1-2, with D possibly TRBD1 on 5 matching bases. There are 13 residues in the CDR3. V was clipped by 1 base and J by 7 bases, with 10 bases between them. Germline V gene lookup returns CDR1 LGHDT and CDR2 YNNKEL (reference sequence). The CDR3 DNA sequence: TGTGCCAGCAGCCAAGCCAGGGCGGCTGGCTACACCTTC. Its translation: CASSQARAAGYTF.

The chain's CDR3 is CASSWDRGFTNTEAFF. Here the CDR3 DNA reads TGCGCCAGCAGCTGGGACAGGGGGTTTACGAACACTGAAGCTTTCTTT. This chain links TRBV5-1 with TRBJ1-1; 11 bases align to TRBD1. J was trimmed by 1 base and V by 3 bases; bases with no gene match: 5. The V gene's germline CDR1 is SGHRS and CDR2 YFSETQ. The CDR3 runs to 16 residues.

The rearrangement uses TRBV7-9 and TRBJ2-7; 10 bases are shared with TRBD2. This CDR3 region has 15 residues. The germline gives CDR1 SEHNR, CDR2 FQNEAQ (reference sequence). Trimming cost V 5 bases and J 6 bases; bases outside gene matches: 10. The CDR3 reads CASSPPRLAGAEQYF. DNA of the CDR3: TGTGCCAGCAGCCCTCCCCGGCTAGCGGGAGCCGAGCAGTACTTC.

This clone has a handful of counts. The DNA for the CDR3 is TGTGCCACCCTCGGAGGGAAAGGGGACACTGAAGCTTTCTTT. This gives the protein CATLGGKGDTEAFF. The genes are TRBV24-1 and TRBJ1-1; possible D gene TRBD1, 5 bases. The germline CDR1 and CDR2 sequences are KGHDR and SFDVKD. The V end was cut by 9 bases, the J end by 3 bases, with 16 bases between. The CDR3 is 14 amino acids.

This rearrangement joins TRBV2 to TRBJ2-7; a possible D gene is TRBD1 (6 bases). CDR1 and CDR2 (germline): SNHLY, FYNNEI. The CDR3 runs to 12 residues. V was clipped by 6 bases and J by 7 bases, with 13 bases between them. The CDR3 sequence: CASSLGQMEQYF. The CDR3 bases are TGTGCCAGCAGCCTAGGACAGATGGAGCAGTACTTC.

The chain couples TRBV2 to TRBJ1-1; the D is unclear. The CDR3 is 12 residues long. V was trimmed by 8 bases and J by 1 base, leaving 8 bases between them. Germline V gene lookup returns CDR1 SNHLY and CDR2 FYNNEI. CDR3 in DNA: TGTGCCAGCTCGGGTGCGAACACTGAAGCTTTCTTT. Amino acid sequence: CASSGANTEAFF.

This chain links TRBV28 with TRBJ2-7; weak D call: TRBD1 (5 bases). V gave up 3 bases and J gave up 5 bases, with 20 bases separating them. The germline V gene encodes CDR1 MDHEN and CDR2 SYDVKM. This CDR3 is built from 16 residues. The CDR3 bases are TGTGCCAGCAGTTTCAGTTCAGGGCGCAGGGCACACGAGCAGTACTTC. It specifies CASSFSSGRRAHEQYF.

The chain carries TRBV3-1 (or the pseudogene TRBV3-2) and TRBJ1-2; no definite D call. V was pared by 0 bases and J by 5 bases, with 10 bases between. Looked up from germline, CDR1 is LGHDT and CDR2 is YNNKEL (reference sequence). CDR3 length: 14 amino acids. CDR3 DNA: TGTGCCAGCAGCCAAGATCAGGCAGGATATGGCTACACCTTC. Its translation: CASSQDQAGYGYTF.

The chain combines TRBV28 with TRBJ1-1; D possibly corresponds to TRBD1 (5 bases). Germline-derived CDR1 and CDR2 are MDHEN and SYDVKM. The CDR3 is 14 residues long. Trimming took off 6 bases at V and 0 bases at J, with 11 bases between the two ends. The CDR3 coding sequence is TGTGCCAGCAGGCGAACAGGATTGAACACTGAAGCTTTCTTT. Protein sequence: CASRRTGLNTEAFF.

The chain carries TRBV6-2 or TRBV6-3 and TRBJ2-7, with TRBD2 as a possible D gene (6 bases). V was clipped by 2 bases and J by 5 bases, with 19 bases between them. The CDR3 contains 16 residues. Germline V gene sequence: CDR1 MNHEY, CDR2 SVGEGT. CDR3 sequence reads: CASSYGSTSIGDEQYF. The DNA of the CDR3 is TGTGCCAGCAGTTACGGTTCGACTAGTATTGGAGACGAGCAGTACTTC.

The chain recombines TRBV28 with TRBJ1-5; 10 nucleotides line up with TRBD1. The V segment lost 5 bases and the J segment 2 bases; nucleotides outside the gene matches: 6. This CDR3 spans 16 amino acids. Germline V CDR1 and CDR2: MDHEN, SYDVKM. In nucleotides, the CDR3 is TGTGCCAGCAGTGGGGACAGGGGAAACGGCAATCAGCCCCAGCATTTT. As protein: CASSGDRGNGNQPQHF.